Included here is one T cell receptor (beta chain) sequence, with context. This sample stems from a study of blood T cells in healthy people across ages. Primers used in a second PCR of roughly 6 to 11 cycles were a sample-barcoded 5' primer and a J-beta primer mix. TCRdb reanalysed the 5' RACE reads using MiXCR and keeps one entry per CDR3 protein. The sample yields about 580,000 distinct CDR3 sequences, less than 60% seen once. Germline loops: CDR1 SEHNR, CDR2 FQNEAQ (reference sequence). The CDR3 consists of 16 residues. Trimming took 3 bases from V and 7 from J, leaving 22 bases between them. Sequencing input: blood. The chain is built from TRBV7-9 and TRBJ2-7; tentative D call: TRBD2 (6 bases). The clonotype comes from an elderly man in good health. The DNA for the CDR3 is TGTGCCAGCAGCTTCCCACTCACGGGACTCTCGGGGGAGCAGTACTTC. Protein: CASSFPLTGLSGEQYF. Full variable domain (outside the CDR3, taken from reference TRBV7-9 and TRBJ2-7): DTGVSQNPRHKITKRGQNVTFRCDPISEHNRLYWYRQTLGQGPEFLTYFQNEAQLEKSRLLSDRFSAERPKGSFSTLEIQRTEQGDSAMYLCASSFPLTGLSGEQYFGPGTRLTVT.